The T cell receptor beta chain under discussion was sequenced for a study of shared clonotypes between healthy human individuals. The data were produced by immunoSEQ multiplex PCR, yet TCRdb's version contains in-frame clones alone and is incomplete. The sample lists fewer than 2.5 million clones; over 85% were seen once. Note on this clone: Its target is unknown.

Findings and limits, study-wide: Some naive CD4 clonotypes, 4.5% to 5.5%, turned up in common across several donors. The represented genetic and exposure-history diversity was limited by the small number of donors.

The V end lost 4 bases, the J end lost 2 bases, and 18 bases lay between the germline ends. The length of the CDR3 is 16 residues. Germline V gene sequence: CDR1 SQVTM, CDR2 ANQGSEA. This chain uses TRBV29-1 with TRBJ1-5; no firm D call. The sequencing sample was made of naive CD4+ T cells from PBMCs. Subset given: CD45RA+ positively selected. This receptor was obtained from a man aged 18 to 35 in good health. Some clones in this sample may be carry-over from other donors' samples. This CDR3 is CSVVGSPGGGNQPQHF. The CDR3 coding sequence is TGCAGCGTTGTAGGTTCCCCAGGAGGAGGCAATCAGCCCCAGCATTTT. The full variable domain, rest sourced from reference TRBV29-1 and TRBJ1-5, is SAVISQKPSRDICQRGTSLTIQCQVDSQVTMMFWYRQQPGQSLTLIATANQGSEATYESGFVIDKFPISRPNLTFSTLTVSNMSPEDSSIYLCSVVGSPGGGNQPQHFGDGTRLSIL.